One sample yielded the 8 T cell receptor beta chains listed below, sequenced in a study of Graves' ophthalmopathy and Graves' hyperthyroidism. Amplification of TCR beta CDR3 regions used RNA transcripts. HTBI primers served in a first-round RT-PCR, which a second-round multiplex PCR followed. One entry per CDR3 protein results from TCRdb running MiXCR on the multiplex PCR reads. The table records 220,000 or so distinct CDR3 sequences, under 25% of them present only once. The sequencing input was peripheral blood. The receptors derive from a woman between 45 and 65 years old with Graves' ophthalmopathy.

This clonotype has just a few counts. The chain recombines TRBV6-1 with TRBJ2-3, with D possibly matching TRBD1 (6 bases). Per germline, CDR1 MNHNS and CDR2 SASEGT. The CDR3 extends over 14 amino acids. V was trimmed by 3 bases and J by 3 bases, leaving 10 bases between them. CDR3 protein: CASSDLQGTDTQYF. The CDR3 DNA sequence: TGTGCCAGCAGTGACCTACAGGGAACAGATACGCAGTATTTT.

This clonotype was counted at least ten times. The chain links TRBV6-1 to TRBJ2-2, with a weak D call TRBD1 (5 bases). The V gene lost 7 bases and the J gene lost 4 bases, with 7 bases spanning the gap. CDR1 and CDR2 (germline): MNHNS, SASEGT. The CDR3 totals 12 residues. CDR3 bases: TGTGCCAGCACCAGGGCCACCGGGGAGCTGTTTTTT. Its translation: CASTRATGELFF.

This clonotype was recorded many times. This chain joins TRBV28 and TRBJ1-1; a weak D match, TRBD1 (5 bases). CDR3 length: 12 residues. CDR1 is MDHEN, CDR2 SYDVKM, per germline. V shed 6 bases and J shed 6 bases, with 11 bases lying between them. The CDR3 bases are TGTGCCAGCAGCCCGGGGGGTCCTGAAGCTTTCTTT. Its translation: CASSPGGPEAFF.

This clonotype was detected many times. The chain is built from TRBV13 and TRBJ2-2; D may be TRBD1 (6 bases). This CDR3 is built from 16 residues. The V gene lost 5 bases and the J gene lost 8 bases, with 21 bases spanning the gap. Looked up from germline, CDR1 is PRHDT and CDR2 is FYEKMQ (reference sequence). The CDR3 sequence is CASSHPTRSRGGELFF. The CDR3 DNA reads TGTGCCAGCAGCCACCCGACGAGGAGCAGGGGTGGGGAGCTGTTTTTT.

This chain uses TRBV5-1 with TRBJ2-2, with TRBD2 matching 15 bases. Germline lookup yields CDR1 SGHRS and CDR2 YFSETQ. Trimming took 1 base from V and 4 from J; bases not matched to a gene: 2. The CDR3 sequence is 17 residues long. The CDR3 here is CASSLRTSGRATGELFF. The CDR3 DNA reads as TGCGCCAGCAGCTTGCGGACTAGCGGGAGGGCCACCGGGGAGCTGTTTTTT.

This clonotype has ten or more counts. This sequence joins TRBV5-1 and TRBJ1-6; D is possibly TRBD1 (6 bases). CDR1 is SGHRS, CDR2 YFSETQ, per germline. V dropped 4 bases and J dropped 14 bases, with 22 bases sitting between them. CDR3 length: 15 residues. CDR3 sequence reads: CASSHPGTQDGTLHF. DNA for the CDR3: TGCGCCAGCAGCCATCCCGGGACACAGGACGGTACCCTCCACTTT.

At least ten counts were recorded for this clonotype. J is TRBJ2-7 and V is TRBV27; D perhaps matches TRBD2 (6 bases). This CDR3 has 14 residues. The V gene lost 5 bases and the J gene lost 5 bases, with 16 bases spanning the gap. Germline CDR1 is MNHEY and CDR2 is SMNVEV (reference sequence). The CDR3 is CASSSWDSLNEQYF. The DNA for the CDR3 is TGTGCCAGCAGTAGTTGGGACTCCCTTAACGAGCAGTACTTC.

The table lists this clonotype with many counts. The CDR3 DNA reads TGTGCCAGCAGTGAAGGTTACAACCCTGGAGACACTGAAGCTTTCTTT. Translated, it gives CASSEGYNPGDTEAFF. The rearrangement uses TRBV6-1 and TRBJ1-1; no firm D call. V was clipped by 1 base and J by 3 bases, with 15 bases between them. The CDR3 contains 16 residues. The V gene's germline CDR1 is MNHNS and CDR2 SASEGT.